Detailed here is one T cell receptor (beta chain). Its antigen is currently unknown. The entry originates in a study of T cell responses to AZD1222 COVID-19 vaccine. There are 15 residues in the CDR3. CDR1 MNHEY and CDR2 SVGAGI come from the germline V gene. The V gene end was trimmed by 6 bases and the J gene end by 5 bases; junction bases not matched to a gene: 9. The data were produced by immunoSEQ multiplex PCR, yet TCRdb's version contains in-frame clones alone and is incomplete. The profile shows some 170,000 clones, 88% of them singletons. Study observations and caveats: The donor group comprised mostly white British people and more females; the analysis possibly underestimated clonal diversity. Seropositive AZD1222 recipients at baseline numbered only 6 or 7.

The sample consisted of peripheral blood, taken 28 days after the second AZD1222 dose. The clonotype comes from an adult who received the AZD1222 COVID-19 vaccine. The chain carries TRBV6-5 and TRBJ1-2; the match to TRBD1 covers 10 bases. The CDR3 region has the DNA TGTGCCAGCAGAACCGGGACAGGGGAAGTGTATGGCTACACCTTC. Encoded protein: CASRTGTGEVYGYTF.